This TCR beta chain was found in a study of OX40 agonist ivuxolimab in advanced cancers. Across the whole study: Allowance was made for prior anti-PD-1, anti-PD-L1 or anti-CTLA-4 therapy, and 40% to 45% had some. Partial responses were achieved by three patients, of whom one had hepatocellular carcinoma and two had cutaneous melanoma.

Measured with immunoSEQ multiplex PCR; TCRdb has only the in-frame clones, and not every one. Among 20,000 to 25,000 clones, around nine tenths were seen once, and the ten largest hold over 50%. The CDR3 runs to 15 residues. The germline V gene has CDR1 SGHAT and CDR2 FQNNGV. V trimming: 4 bases; J trimming: 4 bases; junction bases outside the gene matches: 6. Samples of blood were obtained at baseline, on cycle 4 day 1, and on cycle 7 day 1. A word on this clone: Antigen: not known.

Regarding the study as a whole: At doses 0.1 to 3.0 mg/kg, CD4+ and CD8+ clones expanded.

The clonotype originates from an adult with an advanced solid tumor such as melanoma, head and neck, liver or kidney cancer. This sample comprised CD4+ or CD8+ T cells sorted from blood, obtained in a trial of the OX40 agonist ivuxolimab. V is TRBV11-2 and J is TRBJ1-3, with 8 bases identical to TRBD1. This CDR3 reads CASSSYRDRGNTIYF. The CDR3 DNA sequence: TGTGCCAGCAGCTCCTATCGGGACAGGGGAAACACCATATATTTT.